The entry below describes one T cell receptor beta chain. This entry is derived from a study of blood T cell repertoires in COVID-19. The protocol was immunoSEQ multiplex PCR, while the TCRdb copy is restricted to in-frame clones and leaves out a portion. The sample consists of some 140,000 clones, roughly 80% of them appearing once. Source material: peripheral blood. The sequence was obtained from a man between 60 and 70 years old with acute or convalescent COVID-19.

The CDR3 DNA reads TGTGCCAGTAGTACCCCGGGTCAAGTGGCCGGGGAGCTGTTTTTT. It yields the protein CASSTPGQVAGELFF. The chain combines TRBV19 with TRBJ2-2; D not certain. Trimming left V 4 bases short and J 6 bases short, with 15 bases between. Per the germline V gene, CDR1 is LNHDA and CDR2 is SQIVND (reference sequence). The CDR3 totals 15 residues.